The 27 T cell receptor beta chains presented below share a single source sample, sequenced in a study of blood T cells in healthy people across ages. Using a J-beta primer mix together with a sample-barcoded 5' primer, a second PCR was run for roughly 6 to 12 cycles. TCRdb recomputed calls from the 5' RACE reads with MiXCR, one row per CDR3 protein. The sample lists fewer than 950,000 distinct CDR3 sequences, about 53% seen once, with approximately 40% in the top ten. Source material: blood. Receptors were obtained from a man older than 75 in good health.

This clonotype was observed many times. V usage is TRBV9 and J usage is TRBJ1-2, with D possibly being TRBD1 (6 bases). CDR3 length equals 14 residues. V dropped 0 bases and J dropped 3 bases, with 9 bases sitting between them. Per the germline V gene, CDR1 is SGDLS and CDR2 is YYNGEE. This chain's CDR3 is CASSVAQGDYGYTF. The CDR3 DNA follows: TGTGCCAGCAGCGTAGCACAGGGCGACTATGGCTACACCTTC. The full variable domain, in which reference TRBV9 and TRBJ1-2 provide the parts outside the CDR3, is DSGVTQTPKHLITATGQRVTLRCSPRSGDLSVYWYQQSLDQGLQFLIQYYNGEERAKGNILERFSAQQFPDLHSELNLSSLELGDSALYFCASSVAQGDYGYTFGSGTRLTVV.

This chain uses TRBV4-1 with TRBJ2-5, with D possibly called TRBD1 or TRBD2 (6 bases each). Germline-derived CDR1 and CDR2 are MGHRA and YSYEKL. The germline V and J ends were trimmed by 1 base and 2 bases, with 11 bases remaining between them. This CDR3 is 15 amino acids long. CDR3 DNA sequence: TGCGCCAGCAGCCAAGGGAGGGGACAACAAGAGACCCAGTACTTC. Its translation is CASSQGRGQQETQYF.

The chain links TRBV7-9 to TRBJ2-7, with D perhaps TRBD2 (7 bases). V was shortened by 5 bases and J by 5 bases, with 16 bases between the two germline ends. The CDR3 loop spans 14 amino acids. Germline values: CDR1 SEHNR, CDR2 FQNEAQ (reference sequence). The CDR3 sequence is CASSPGGPFDEQYF. DNA of the CDR3: TGTGCCAGCAGCCCCGGGGGGCCTTTCGACGAGCAGTACTTC.

Only a few counts were recorded for this clonotype. The chain has TRBV2 and TRBJ1-2; a weak D match, TRBD1 (6 bases). Germline V gene lookup returns CDR1 SNHLY and CDR2 FYNNEI. The CDR3 runs to 13 residues. Deletions cut 6 bases from V and 8 bases from J, with 16 bases between. The CDR3, as DNA: TGTGCCAGCAGCGCAGGGGTGCCGGGAGGCTACACCTTC. This encodes CASSAGVPGGYTF.

This clonotype came up a few times. The V gene is TRBV4-2, the J gene TRBJ2-7, with D possibly matching TRBD2 (5 bases). Trimming left V 1 base short and J 3 bases short, with 10 bases between. Germline CDR1 is LGHNA and CDR2 is YNFKEQ. The CDR3 loop spans 14 amino acids. This CDR3 reads CASSQVGSDYEQYF. The CDR3 bases are TGTGCCAGCAGCCAAGTCGGTAGCGACTACGAGCAGTACTTC.

This clonotype has more than one count but fewer than ten. The V and J genes are TRBV7-3 and TRBJ2-3, with a tentative D call TRBD2 (6 bases). This CDR3 is 16 amino acids long. Trimming took 2 bases from V and 0 from J, leaving 12 bases between them. Per germline, CDR1 SGHTA and CDR2 FQGTGA. The CDR3 sequence is CASSLGGRTSTDTQYF. The CDR3 coding sequence is TGTGCCAGCAGCTTAGGTGGGAGGACTAGCACAGATACGCAGTATTTT.

The chain couples TRBV12-3 or TRBV12-4 to TRBJ1-5; D gene unclear. There are 17 residues in the CDR3. V was pared by 3 bases and J by 1 base, with 16 bases between. The DNA of the CDR3 is TGTGCCAGCAGTTTGCACCTCGGACGCCAAAGCAATCAGCCCCAGCATTTT. The encoded protein is CASSLHLGRQSNQPQHF.

The V call is TRBV11-2, the J call TRBJ2-5, with unresolved D. The CDR3 consists of 13 residues. V shed 5 bases and J shed 7 bases, with 14 bases lying between them. The germline V gene encodes CDR1 SGHAT and CDR2 FQNNGV. In nucleotides, the CDR3 is TGTGCCAGCAGCCCGCCTGACGTAGGGACCCAGTACTTC. Protein sequence: CASSPPDVGTQYF. Drawing the rest from reference TRBV11-2 and TRBJ2-5, the complete variable domain is EAGVAQSPRYKIIEKRQSVAFWCNPISGHATLYWYQQILGQGPKLLIQFQNNGVVDDSQLPKDRFSAERLKGVDSTLKIQPAKLEDSAVYLCASSPPDVGTQYFGPGTRLLVL.

A few counts support this clonotype. This chain uses TRBV10-3 with TRBJ2-1; D gene ambiguous. Trimming took off 4 bases at V and 4 bases at J, with 8 bases between the two ends. The V gene's germline CDR1 is ENHRY and CDR2 SYGVKD. The CDR3 sequence is 13 residues long. Here the CDR3 reads CAISGGLYNEQFF. CDR3 in DNA: TGTGCCATCAGTGGTGGGCTATACAATGAGCAGTTCTTC.

The chain links TRBV12-3 or TRBV12-4 to TRBJ2-1, with 13 bases identical to TRBD2. The CDR3 sequence is 15 residues long. V lost 5 bases, J lost 8 bases, and 6 bases stayed unmatched. Here the CDR3 reads CASSPGLAGSYEQFF. The CDR3 DNA is TGTGCCAGCAGTCCGGGACTAGCGGGAAGCTATGAGCAGTTCTTC.

V usage is TRBV18 and J usage is TRBJ2-6; 8 positions match TRBD1. Germline-derived CDR1 and CDR2 are KGHSH and LQKENI. Unmatched junction bases numbered 11, after V lost 4 bases and J lost 0 bases. This CDR3 has 19 residues. The CDR3 region is CASSLYRDRYGSGANVLTF. CDR3 nucleotides: TGTGCCAGCTCACTTTACCGGGACAGGTACGGCTCTGGGGCCAACGTCCTGACTTTC.

This clonotype was seen a few times. The chain links TRBV12-3 or TRBV12-4 to TRBJ2-7; 8 bases fit TRBD1. The junction had 18 bases not matched to a gene; V was cut back by 5 bases and J by 3 bases. The CDR3 sequence is 18 residues long. CDR3 region: CASSPRGQGNRGGYEQYF. In nucleotides, the CDR3 is TGTGCCAGCAGTCCCAGGGGGCAGGGGAATCGCGGAGGCTACGAGCAGTACTTC.

This clonotype was seen once. V is TRBV6-6 and J is TRBJ2-7; possibly TRBD2 for D (6 bases). This CDR3 contains 15 residues. V was pared by 6 bases and J by 0 bases, with 15 bases between. The V gene's germline CDR1 is MNHNY and CDR2 SVGAGI (reference sequence). The CDR3 nucleotides are TGTGCCAGCAGCCCCTCTGGGGGGTACTCCTACGAGCAGTACTTC. Protein product: CASSPSGGYSYEQYF.

The chain joins TRBV10-3 to TRBJ2-3, with TRBD1 identical over 8 bases. V gave up 5 bases and J gave up 4 bases; unmatched junction bases: 2. The CDR3 consists of 13 residues. In germline, CDR1 is ENHRY, CDR2 SYGVKD. The CDR3 DNA reads TGTGCCATCAGTTCAGGGGGCCCAGATACGCAGTATTTT. Its protein product is CAISSGGPDTQYF.

This clonotype was picked up a small number of times. The rearrangement links TRBV7-2 to TRBJ2-1, with D maybe TRBD2 (6 bases). Germline CDR1 is SGHTA and CDR2 is FQGNSA. The CDR3 loop spans 14 amino acids. Trimming removed 0 bases from V and 7 bases from J, with 10 bases in between. DNA of the CDR3: TGTGCCAGCAGCTTAGCGGTGGGAGGTAATGAGCAGTTCTTC. Residues: CASSLAVGGNEQFF.

This clonotype showed up many times. V gene TRBV7-2 combines with J gene TRBJ1-2; the match to TRBD1 covers 7 bases. Germline loops: CDR1 SGHTA, CDR2 FQGNSA. This CDR3 has 13 amino acids. With V trimmed by 5 bases and J by 8 bases, 8 bases remained unmatched. CDR3 in DNA: TGTGCCAGCAGCGACCGACAGGGAAGGGGCTACACCTTC. It is translated as CASSDRQGRGYTF. The full variable domain, completed using reference TRBV7-2 and TRBJ1-2, is GAGVSQSPSNKVTEKGKDVELRCDPISGHTALYWYRQSLGQGLEFLIYFQGNSAPDKSGLPSDRFSAERTGGSVSTLTIQRTQQEDSAVYLCASSDRQGRGYTFGSGTRLTVV.

This clonotype was seen more than once but under ten times. The gene calls are TRBV11-2 and TRBJ2-1, with 8 bases identical to TRBD2. The CDR3 contains 15 residues. V lost 1 base to trimming and J lost 7 bases; unmatched junction nucleotides: 6. The germline V gene encodes CDR1 SGHAT and CDR2 FQNNGV. Here the CDR3 reads CASSLVGTRGNEQFF. CDR3 DNA: TGTGCCAGCAGCTTAGTGGGGACTAGGGGAAATGAGCAGTTCTTC.

This clonotype was seen only a few times. The gene calls are TRBV2 and TRBJ2-5, with 9 bases lining up with TRBD2. The CDR3 has 15 amino acids. Germline V gene lookup returns CDR1 SNHLY and CDR2 FYNNEI. V was clipped by 7 bases and J by 1 base; unmatched bases: 7. CDR3 bases: TGTGCCAGCATTGGACTAGCGAGACTCCAAGAGACCCAGTACTTC. This sequence encodes CASIGLARLQETQYF. The full variable domain, rest sourced from reference TRBV2 and TRBJ2-5, is EPEVTQTPSHQVTQMGQEVILRCVPISNHLYFYWYRQILGQKVEFLVSFYNNEISEKSEIFDDQFSVERPDGSNFTLKIRSTKLEDSAMYFCASIGLARLQETQYFGPGTRLLVL.

The chain carries TRBV7-9 and TRBJ1-1, with no clear D. Germline loops: CDR1 SEHNR, CDR2 FQNEAQ (reference sequence). There are 14 residues in the CDR3. With 0 bases removed from V and 1 base from J, the gap between germline ends came to 6 bases. The CDR3 loop reads CASSLAVSNTEAFF. The CDR3 region has the DNA TGTGCCAGCAGCTTAGCGGTGTCGAACACTGAAGCTTTCTTT.

This clonotype showed up just a few times. The gene calls are TRBV18 and TRBJ1-1, with unresolved D. The V end lost 2 bases, the J end lost 1 base, and 5 bases lay between the germline ends. Germline CDR1 reads KGHSH; CDR2 reads LQKENI. This CDR3 region has 13 residues. The CDR3 DNA follows: TGTGCCAGCTCACCAGTGGAGAACACTGAAGCTTTCTTT. It specifies CASSPVENTEAFF. Full variable domain (missing parts from reference TRBV18 and TRBJ1-1): NAGVMQNPRHLVRRRGQEARLRCSPMKGHSHVYWYRQLPEEGLKFMVYLQKENIIDESGMPKERFSAEFPKEGPSILRIQQVVRGDSAAYFCASSPVENTEAFFGQGTRLTVV.

The chain has TRBV11-2 and TRBJ1-4; 8 bases are a match to TRBD1. With V trimmed by 4 bases and J by 6 bases, 1 base remained unmatched. Per the germline V gene, CDR1 is SGHAT and CDR2 is FQNNGV. CDR3 length: 13 amino acids. The DNA of the CDR3 is TGTGCCAGCAGCTCAGGGGGCTATGAAAAACTGTTTTTT. The encoded protein is CASSSGGYEKLFF. Full variable domain (rest looked up from reference TRBV11-2 and TRBJ1-4): EAGVAQSPRYKIIEKRQSVAFWCNPISGHATLYWYQQILGQGPKLLIQFQNNGVVDDSQLPKDRFSAERLKGVDSTLKIQPAKLEDSAVYLCASSSGGYEKLFFGSGTQLSVL.

The J gene is TRBJ2-3, the V gene TRBV14; perhaps TRBD1 as D (5 bases). Germline-derived CDR1 and CDR2 are SGHDN and FVKESK. Trimming left V 4 bases short and J 1 base short, with 15 bases between. The length of the CDR3 is 16 residues. The CDR3 loop reads CASSPLQGLGTDTQYF. As DNA, the CDR3 is TGTGCCAGCAGCCCTCTCCAGGGCCTCGGCACAGATACGCAGTATTTT.

This clonotype was seen only once. The gene calls are TRBV7-2 and TRBJ1-1; possibly TRBD1 for D (6 bases). The germline V and J ends were trimmed by 2 bases and 5 bases, with 12 bases remaining between them. The CDR3 covers 14 residues. Germline lookup yields CDR1 SGHTA and CDR2 FQGNSA. CDR3 nucleotides: TGTGCCAGCAGCTTATGGGTAGGGGGGACTGAAGCTTTCTTT. It specifies CASSLWVGGTEAFF.

This chain joins TRBV20-1 and TRBJ2-7; 11 bases align to TRBD2. The V gene's germline CDR1 is DFQATT and CDR2 SNEGSKA (reference sequence). J was trimmed by 2 bases and V by 5 bases; bases with no gene match: 5. This CDR3 comprises 14 residues. The CDR3 DNA reads as TGCAGTGCTCCTAGCGGGAGGTCTCCCTACGAGCAGTACTTC. Protein product: CSAPSGRSPYEQYF.

CDR3 residues: CASSEDQGIYGYTF. CDR3 nucleotide sequence: TGTGCCAGCAGTGAAGATCAGGGGATCTATGGCTACACCTTC. The genes are TRBV6-1 and TRBJ1-2; D is perhaps TRBD1 (6 bases). Trimming took off 1 base at V and 4 bases at J, with 10 bases between the two ends. The CDR3 is 14 amino acids. Looked up from germline, CDR1 is MNHNS and CDR2 is SASEGT.

V usage is TRBV9 and J usage is TRBJ1-2, with D maybe TRBD1 (5 bases). This CDR3 is built from 14 residues. The germline V gene encodes CDR1 SGDLS and CDR2 YYNGEE. V gave up 3 bases and J gave up 5 bases, with 14 bases separating them. CDR3 coding DNA: TGTGCCAGCAGCGAGGAGGGACGGCAATATGGCTACACCTTC. Its protein is CASSEEGRQYGYTF.

The chain uses TRBV28 and TRBJ1-4; D perhaps matches TRBD1 (5 bases). CDR1 MDHEN and CDR2 SYDVKM come from the germline V gene. CDR3 length: 16 residues. With 4 bases removed from V and 4 bases from J, the gap between germline ends came to 16 bases. The CDR3 is CASSSPGRGINEKLFF. CDR3 nucleotides: TGTGCCAGCAGTTCCCCGGGACGAGGGATTAATGAAAAACTGTTTTTT.